One sample yielded the 6 T cell receptor beta chains listed below, sequenced in a study of blood T cell repertoires in COVID-19 (TCRdb year 2020). The method behind the library was the immunoSEQ multiplex PCR assay. TCRdb holds this immuneACCESS table with in-frame rearrangements only. Some clones are missing; in checked studies, unresolved V genes explain under half, and the rest has no known cause. A total of about 430,000 clones appear in this sample, approximately 91% of them only once. The ten top clones hold about 1.5% of the sample. Material for sequencing was PBMCs or T cells enriched from blood (not recorded which). All receptors come from a woman aged 18-30 years who had been exposed to COVID-19.

The V and J genes are TRBV6-5 and TRBJ1-5, with D tentatively TRBD1 (6 bases). Looked up from germline, CDR1 is MNHEY and CDR2 is SVGAGI. The CDR3 runs 15 residues. V dropped 5 bases and J dropped 0 bases, with 11 bases sitting between them. The CDR3 here is CASSLTGFSNQPQHF. The CDR3 DNA is TGTGCCAGCAGTCTAACAGGGTTTAGCAATCAGCCCCAGCATTTT.

This chain links TRBV6-2 or TRBV6-3 with TRBJ2-7, with 7 bases lining up with TRBD1. This CDR3 comprises 14 residues. Germline CDR1 reads MNHEY; CDR2 reads SVGEGT. J gave up 7 bases and V 3 bases, and 9 bases lay outside the gene matches. This CDR3 reads CASSYVGQPTEQYF. CDR3 coding DNA: TGTGCCAGCAGTTATGTGGGACAGCCTACGGAGCAGTACTTC.

This clone appeared once. V gene TRBV4-1 combines with J gene TRBJ2-1, with D maybe TRBD2 (7 bases). CDR1 MGHRA and CDR2 YSYEKL come from the germline V gene. Trimming removed 1 base from V and 1 base from J, with 14 bases in between. The CDR3 loop spans 17 amino acids. CDR3 residues: CASSQGDGGPSYNEQFF. The DNA for the CDR3 is TGCGCCAGCAGCCAAGGAGACGGGGGGCCATCCTACAATGAGCAGTTCTTC.

V usage is TRBV19 and J usage is TRBJ2-7; 8 bases are shared with TRBD1. The CDR3 spans 15 residues. Losses at the gene ends were 2 bases for V and 7 bases for J; bases not matched to a gene: 10. From germline, CDR1 is LNHDA and CDR2 SQIVND (reference sequence). The CDR3 DNA sequence: TGTGCCAGTAGTATATTAAGGACAGGGCGCGAGGAGCAGTACTTC. Translated, it gives CASSILRTGREEQYF.

This clone was detected a few times. The chain recombines TRBV6-5 with TRBJ1-3; 8 bases map to TRBD1. The germline V gene has CDR1 MNHEY and CDR2 SVGAGI. CDR3 length: 15 residues. Trimming cost V 2 bases and J 1 base; bases outside gene matches: 1. The CDR3 region has the DNA TGTGCCAGCAGTTACGACAGGGGATCTGGAAACACCATATATTTT. The encoded protein is CASSYDRGSGNTIYF.

The rearrangement joins TRBV5-4 to TRBJ2-7; possible D gene TRBD1, 6 bases. This CDR3 has 13 amino acids. V lost 2 bases and J 6 bases, leaving 12 bases between the germline ends. Germline V lookup: CDR1 SGHNT, CDR2 YYREEE (reference sequence). Here the CDR3 DNA reads TGTGCCAGCAGCTTACTAATGACAGGCGAGCAGTACTTC. Translation gives CASSLLMTGEQYF.